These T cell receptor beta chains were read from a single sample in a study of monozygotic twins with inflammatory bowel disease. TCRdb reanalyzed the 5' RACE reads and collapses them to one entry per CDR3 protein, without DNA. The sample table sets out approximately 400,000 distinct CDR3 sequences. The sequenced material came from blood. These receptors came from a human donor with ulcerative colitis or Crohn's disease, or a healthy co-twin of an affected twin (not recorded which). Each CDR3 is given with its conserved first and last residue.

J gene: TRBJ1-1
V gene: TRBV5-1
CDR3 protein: CASSFITGGSAEAFF

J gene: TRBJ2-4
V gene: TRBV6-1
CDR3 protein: CASSQGGGSGYIQYF

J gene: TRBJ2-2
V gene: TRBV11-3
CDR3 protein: CASSLDADTGELFF

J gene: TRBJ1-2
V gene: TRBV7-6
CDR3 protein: CASSSAGGGYTF

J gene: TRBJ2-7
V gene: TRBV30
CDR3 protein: CAWSATGVLYEQYF

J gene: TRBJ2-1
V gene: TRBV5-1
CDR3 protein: CASSLDQDNEQFF

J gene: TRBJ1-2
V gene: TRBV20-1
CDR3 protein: CSPDRDVYGYTF

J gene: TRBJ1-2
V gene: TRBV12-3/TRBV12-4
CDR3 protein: CASSYRGRSGYTF

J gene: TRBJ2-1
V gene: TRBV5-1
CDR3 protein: CASTPTSGGQSYNEQFF

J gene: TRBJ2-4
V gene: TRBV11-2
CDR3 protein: CASRPLGGNPLAKNIQYF

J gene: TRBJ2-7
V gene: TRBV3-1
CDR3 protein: CASSPPSGLARSYEQYF

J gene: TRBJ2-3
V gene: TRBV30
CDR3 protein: CAWSVDYAPTDTQYF

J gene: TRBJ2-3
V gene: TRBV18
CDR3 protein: CASSPGRGSTDTQYF

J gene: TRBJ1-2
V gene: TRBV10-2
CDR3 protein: CASSPYRDAARYGYTF

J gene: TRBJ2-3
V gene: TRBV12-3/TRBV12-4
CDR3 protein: CAISPGGLTDTQYF

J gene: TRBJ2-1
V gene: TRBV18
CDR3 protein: CASSPLQGASYNEQFF

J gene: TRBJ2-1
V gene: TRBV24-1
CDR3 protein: CATSEPSGSLHEQFF

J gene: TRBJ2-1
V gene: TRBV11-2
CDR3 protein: CASSSPTSGRGSYNEQFF

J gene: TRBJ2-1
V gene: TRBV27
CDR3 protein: CASSLSILGLHNEQFF

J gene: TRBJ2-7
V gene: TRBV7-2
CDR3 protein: CASSLRGGQPPDGQYF

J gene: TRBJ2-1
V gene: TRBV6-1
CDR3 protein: CASRGSGTGVSYNEQFF

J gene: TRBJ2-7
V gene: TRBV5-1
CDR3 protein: CASSLERGVTYEQYF

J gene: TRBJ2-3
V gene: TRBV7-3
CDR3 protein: CASSLYGRRGGDTQYF

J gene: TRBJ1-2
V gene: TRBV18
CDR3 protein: CASSPGQALSYTF

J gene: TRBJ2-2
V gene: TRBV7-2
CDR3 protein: CASSYPGLAGGRGELFF

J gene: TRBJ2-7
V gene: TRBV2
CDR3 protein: CATSLGSLYEQYF

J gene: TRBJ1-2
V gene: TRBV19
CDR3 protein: CASRTGGYGYTF

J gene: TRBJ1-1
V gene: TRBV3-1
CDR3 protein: CASSQEIKGSEAFF

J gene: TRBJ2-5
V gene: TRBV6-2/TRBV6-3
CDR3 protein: CASRSTGTATAQYF

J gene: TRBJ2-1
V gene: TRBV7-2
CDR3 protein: CASSLVQDNYNEQFF

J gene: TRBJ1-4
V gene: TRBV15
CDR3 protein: CATSREGIGIEKLFF

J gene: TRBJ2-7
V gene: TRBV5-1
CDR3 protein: CASSRDRGYEQYF

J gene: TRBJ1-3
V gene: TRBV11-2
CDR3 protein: CASSSGNRNTIYF

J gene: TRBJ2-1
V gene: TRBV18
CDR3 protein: CASSPGGPFYNEQFF

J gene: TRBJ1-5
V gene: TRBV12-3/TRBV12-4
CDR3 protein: CASSRAVHQPQHF

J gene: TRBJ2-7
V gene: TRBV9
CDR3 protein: CASSARDQGGYEQYF

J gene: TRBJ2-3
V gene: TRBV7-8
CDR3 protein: CASSLLIAGSDTQYF

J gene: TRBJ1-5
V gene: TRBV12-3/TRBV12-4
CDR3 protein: CASSSRGGGNQPQHF

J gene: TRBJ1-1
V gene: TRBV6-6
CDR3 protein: CASSSGTWDTEAFF

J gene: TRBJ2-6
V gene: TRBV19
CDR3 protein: CASSIMASGANVLTF

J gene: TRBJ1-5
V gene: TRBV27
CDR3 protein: CASSLTIKPQHF

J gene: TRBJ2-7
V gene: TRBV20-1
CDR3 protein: CSARRGTVGTYEQYF

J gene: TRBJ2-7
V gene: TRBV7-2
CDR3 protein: CASSLQGAPYEQYF

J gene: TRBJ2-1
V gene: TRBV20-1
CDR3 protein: CSARDLAGGPYNEQFF

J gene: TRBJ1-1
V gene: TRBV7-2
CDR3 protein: CASSLVGVNTEAFF

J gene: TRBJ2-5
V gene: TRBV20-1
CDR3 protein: CSARDQGGRETQYF

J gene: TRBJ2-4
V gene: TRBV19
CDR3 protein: CAILDRAKNIQYF

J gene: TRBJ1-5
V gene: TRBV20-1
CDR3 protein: CSARDMGPGNQPQHF

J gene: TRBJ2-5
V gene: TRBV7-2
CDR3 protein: CASSDRGRVWETQYF

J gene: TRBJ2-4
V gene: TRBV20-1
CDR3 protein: CSAIASGRADIQYF